The 25 T cell receptor beta chains presented below share a single source sample, sequenced in a study of T cell responses to AZD1222 COVID-19 vaccine. Data came from immunoSEQ multiplex PCR; TCRdb stores just in-frame clones and leaves some out. The top ten clones hold 4% to 5% of a sample with 56,000 or so clones, 80% of them seen once. This material consisted of peripheral blood, taken 28 days after the second AZD1222 dose. The receptors derive from an adult who received the AZD1222 COVID-19 vaccine.

The rearrangement links TRBV10-2 to TRBJ1-2; 7 bases line up with TRBD1. There are 12 residues in the CDR3. The germline gives CDR1 WSHSY, CDR2 SAAADI. With V trimmed by 7 bases and J by 3 bases, 2 bases remained unmatched. This CDR3 is CASKTGDYGYTF. The CDR3 DNA is TGCGCCAGCAAAACAGGGGACTATGGCTACACCTTC.

This clone was counted a single time. The J gene is TRBJ1-4, the V gene TRBV18, with D perhaps matching TRBD1 (6 bases). Germline V lookup: CDR1 KGHSH, CDR2 LQKENI. V lost 5 bases, J lost 10 bases, and 20 bases lay in between. The CDR3 is 15 residues long. CDR3 sequence (DNA): TGTGCCAGCTCAAAGCTTCAGGGGAGTTCAGCAAAACTGTTTTTT. Its protein product is CASSKLQGSSAKLFF.

The rearrangement uses TRBV12-5 and TRBJ1-1, with unresolved D. V was pared by 5 bases and J by 4 bases, with 11 bases between. The CDR3 spans 13 residues. Per germline, CDR1 LGHNT and CDR2 FRNRAP. CDR3 residues: CASGQDWSTEAFF. In nucleotides, the CDR3 is TGTGCTAGTGGTCAAGATTGGAGCACTGAAGCTTTCTTT. The whole variable domain, filled in from reference TRBV12-5 and TRBJ1-1, reads DARVTQTPRHKVTEMGQEVTMRCQPILGHNTVFWYRQTMMQGLELLAYFRNRAPLDDSGMPKDRFSAEMPDATLATLKIQPSEPRDSAVYFCASGQDWSTEAFFGQGTRLTVV.

The rearrangement uses TRBV7-8 and TRBJ1-5; no definite D call. The V end was cut by 0 bases, the J end by 3 bases, with 9 bases between. The germline CDR1 and CDR2 sequences are SGHVS and FQNEAQ. The length of the CDR3 is 15 residues. The CDR3 DNA reads as TGTGCCAGCAGCTTAGCAGGCAGTTCCAATCAGCCCCAGCATTTT. Encoded protein: CASSLAGSSNQPQHF.

V usage is TRBV5-1 and J usage is TRBJ1-1, with no clear D. V lost 3 bases and J 7 bases, leaving 13 bases between the germline ends. Germline V gene sequence: CDR1 SGHRS, CDR2 YFSETQ. This CDR3 has 13 amino acids. In DNA, the CDR3 is TGCGCCAGCAGCTCCCTAGGACGGTATGAAGCTTTCTTT. It yields the protein CASSSLGRYEAFF. The full variable domain, in which reference TRBV5-1 and TRBJ1-1 provide the parts outside the CDR3, is KAGVTQTPRYLIKTRGQQVTLSCSPISGHRSVSWYQQTPGQGLQFLFEYFSETQRNKGNFPGRFSGRQFSNSRSEMNVSTLELGDSALYLCASSSLGRYEAFFGQGTRLTVV.

The rearrangement joins TRBV11-3 to TRBJ1-1; D gene uncertain. Germline CDR1 is SGHNT and CDR2 is YENEEA. The V gene lost 5 bases and the J gene lost 2 bases, with 9 bases spanning the gap. The CDR3 runs to 13 residues. CDR3 protein: CASSPAPNTEAFF. DNA of the CDR3: TGTGCCAGCAGCCCCGCGCCAAACACTGAAGCTTTCTTT.

The chain recombines TRBV6-1 with TRBJ2-1; 7 nucleotides align to TRBD2. Germline V gives CDR1 MNHNS, CDR2 SASEGT. The J segment lost 6 bases and the V segment lost 4 bases, leaving 12 bases of the junction unmatched. CDR3 length: 16 residues. CDR3 nucleotide sequence: TGTGCCAGCAGTGCTGGTGGGGGGAGGGGACCCAATGAGCAGTTCTTC. Its translation: CASSAGGGRGPNEQFF.

The chain combines TRBV13 with TRBJ2-5; 11 bases map to TRBD2. V lost 5 bases, J lost 5 bases, and 16 bases stayed unmatched. Germline values: CDR1 PRHDT, CDR2 FYEKMQ (reference sequence). The CDR3 loop spans 18 amino acids. This chain's CDR3 is CASSPPLAGGPASETQYF. CDR3 DNA: TGTGCCAGCAGCCCACCCCTAGCGGGGGGACCAGCAAGCGAGACCCAGTACTTC. The full variable domain, in which reference TRBV13 and TRBJ2-5 provide the parts outside the CDR3, is AAGVIQSPRHLIKEKRETATLKCYPIPRHDTVYWYQQGPGQDPQFLISFYEKMQSDKGSIPDRFSAQQFSDYHSELNMSSLELGDSALYFCASSPPLAGGPASETQYFGPGTRLLVL.

V usage is TRBV28 and J usage is TRBJ1-6; D perhaps matches TRBD1 (6 bases). Trimming took off 4 bases at V and 13 bases at J, with 11 bases between the two ends. The CDR3 has 12 amino acids. In germline, CDR1 is MDHEN, CDR2 SYDVKM. CDR3 coding DNA: TGTGCCAGCAGTTCACAGGGTCGCCCCCTCCACTTT. Translation: CASSSQGRPLHF.

The chain employs TRBV28 and TRBJ1-6; no clear D. Germline loops: CDR1 MDHEN, CDR2 SYDVKM. CDR3 length equals 16 residues. The ends were cut back, 1 base at V and 2 bases at J, with 9 bases in the middle. For the CDR3, the DNA is TGTGCCAGCAGTTTATTGACCCTTACCTATAATTCACCCCTCCACTTT. The encoded protein is CASSLLTLTYNSPLHF. The variable domain in full, with the rest retrieved from reference TRBV28 and TRBJ1-6, is DVKVTQSSRYLVKRTGEKVFLECVQDMDHENMFWYRQDPGLGLRLIYFSYDVKMKEKGDIPEGYSVSREKKERFSLILESASTNQTSMYLCASSLLTLTYNSPLHFGNGTRLTVT.

Only one count was recorded for this clone. The chain recombines TRBV3-1 (or the pseudogene TRBV3-2) with TRBJ2-2, with D unresolved. Germline-derived CDR1 and CDR2 are LGHDT and YNNKEL (reference sequence). The CDR3 is made up of 12 amino acids. Trimming pared 5 bases from V and 7 bases from J, leaving 8 bases between. The CDR3 coding sequence is TGTGCCAGCAGCGCACAGTTCGGGGAGCTGTTTTTT. It is translated as CASSAQFGELFF.

This chain connects TRBV5-1 to TRBJ1-2; TRBD1 is a possible D gene (5 bases). CDR3 size: 17 residues. The V gene lost 4 bases and the J gene lost 2 bases, with 21 bases spanning the gap. Germline lookup yields CDR1 SGHRS and CDR2 YFSETQ. The CDR3, as DNA: TGCGCCAGCAGCCTGACCCCCAGATCCGGGGGGAACTATGGCTACACCTTC. Residues: CASSLTPRSGGNYGYTF.

The sample holds one count of this clone. The chain recombines TRBV10-3 with TRBJ1-1; D is unclear. V was clipped by 0 bases and J by 0 bases, with 11 bases between them. The CDR3 consists of 16 residues. Looked up from germline, CDR1 is ENHRY and CDR2 is SYGVKD. CDR3 DNA sequence: TGTGCCATCAGTGAGTCGGGCAGAACCATGAACACTGAAGCTTTCTTT. Translation gives CAISESGRTMNTEAFF.

V gene TRBV28 combines with J gene TRBJ1-5; TRBD1 is a possible D gene (5 bases). With 6 bases removed from V and 4 bases from J, the gap between germline ends came to 19 bases. The V gene's germline CDR1 is MDHEN and CDR2 SYDVKM. The CDR3 consists of 16 residues. CDR3 DNA: TGTGCCAGCAGCACTTCGCAAGACAGCATGAATCAGCCCCAGCATTTT. Translating it yields CASSTSQDSMNQPQHF.

The chain couples TRBV5-1 to TRBJ2-7; D unresolved. The V gene's germline CDR1 is SGHRS and CDR2 YFSETQ. Trimming shortened V by 2 bases and J by 2 bases, and 17 bases separated the two germline ends. The CDR3 is made up of 16 amino acids. The CDR3 nucleotides are TGCGCCAGCAGCTTACAAGGTCTTTCCCTCACCTACGAGCAGTACTTC. Translation: CASSLQGLSLTYEQYF.

This chain joins TRBV5-1 and TRBJ2-7, with TRBD1 as a possible D gene (6 bases). Germline V gives CDR1 SGHRS, CDR2 YFSETQ. Trimming took 3 bases from V and 3 from J, leaving 13 bases between them. CDR3 size: 14 residues. The CDR3 nucleotides are TGCGCCAGCAGCTCCCGGACAGATTTCTACGAGCAGTACTTC. Protein: CASSSRTDFYEQYF. The full variable domain, with the rest looked up from reference TRBV5-1 and TRBJ2-7, is KAGVTQTPRYLIKTRGQQVTLSCSPISGHRSVSWYQQTPGQGLQFLFEYFSETQRNKGNFPGRFSGRQFSNSRSEMNVSTLELGDSALYLCASSSRTDFYEQYFGPGTRLTVT.

This chain links TRBV27 with TRBJ2-1, with a weak D call TRBD2 (6 bases). The CDR3 is 15 residues long. Per the germline V gene, CDR1 is MNHEY and CDR2 is SMNVEV (reference sequence). Trimming took off 5 bases at V and 3 bases at J, with 14 bases between the two ends. The CDR3 DNA reads as TGTGCCAGCAGTCCTCGACGGGACTTCTACAATGAGCAGTTCTTC. It yields the protein CASSPRRDFYNEQFF.

The gene calls are TRBV7-9 and TRBJ2-5; D is possibly TRBD1 (6 bases). Trimming cost V 4 bases and J 0 bases, with 12 bases left between them. CDR3 length: 15 amino acids. Germline CDR1 and CDR2: SEHNR and FQNEAQ (reference sequence). The CDR3 sequence: CASSSTGTNQETQYF. CDR3 nucleotide sequence: TGTGCCAGCAGCTCAACTGGGACAAACCAAGAGACCCAGTACTTC.

V is TRBV2 and J is TRBJ2-5; possibly TRBD1 for D (6 bases). Between the trimmed V and J ends, which lost 2 bases and 2 bases, there was a span of 12 bases. This CDR3 is 15 amino acids long. From germline, CDR1 is SNHLY and CDR2 FYNNEI. CDR3 nucleotide sequence: TGTGCCAGCAGTGAAACGGGGACACGGCAAGAGACCCAGTACTTC. Its protein is CASSETGTRQETQYF.

This chain links TRBV5-1 with TRBJ1-6; D is perhaps TRBD1 (5 bases). This CDR3 contains 16 residues. Germline loops: CDR1 SGHRS, CDR2 YFSETQ. V lost 4 bases, J lost 4 bases, and 15 bases lay in between. DNA for the CDR3: TGCGCCAGCAGCGTTGAGACCGGGGCTTATAATTCACCCCTCCACTTT. Amino acids: CASSVETGAYNSPLHF.

This clone was seen a single time. The chain couples TRBV19 to TRBJ1-5, with D possibly TRBD1 on 5 matching bases. Trimming took 3 bases from V and 4 from J, leaving 16 bases between them. This CDR3 is 16 amino acids long. Germline values: CDR1 LNHDA, CDR2 SQIVND (reference sequence). The CDR3 bases are TGTGCCAGTAGTATCATCGGGACGGTGGGAAATCAGCCCCAGCATTTT. It yields the protein CASSIIGTVGNQPQHF.

The gene calls are TRBV11-2 and TRBJ1-4; the match to TRBD1 covers 12 bases. The CDR3 covers 15 residues. V was pared by 1 base and J by 8 bases, with 2 bases of the junction left unmatched. The germline V gene encodes CDR1 SGHAT and CDR2 FQNNGV. The CDR3 here is CASSLGDRGQEKLFF. In DNA, the CDR3 is TGTGCCAGCAGCTTAGGGGACAGGGGGCAAGAAAAACTGTTTTTT.

The V gene is TRBV25-1, the J gene TRBJ2-6; D is undetermined. This CDR3 has 17 amino acids. Germline CDR1 and CDR2: MGHDK and SYGVNS. The V and J ends lost 1 base and 0 bases respectively, with 10 bases between them. CDR3 bases: TGTGCCAGCAGTGAATCCAGGCTCTCCTCTGGGGCCAACGTCCTGACTTTC. Translating gives CASSESRLSSGANVLTF.

The chain employs TRBV28 and TRBJ1-5, with 9 bases that match TRBD1. The V gene's germline CDR1 is MDHEN and CDR2 SYDVKM. This CDR3 has 15 residues. V dropped 4 bases and J dropped 7; count of bases not matched to a gene: 8. The CDR3 sequence is CASSSTGQGGQPQHF. DNA for the CDR3: TGTGCCAGCAGTTCTACGGGACAGGGTGGACAGCCCCAGCATTTT.

The chain joins TRBV5-6 to TRBJ2-3; D may be TRBD1 (6 bases). The V gene's germline CDR1 is SGHDT and CDR2 YYEEEE. The V and J ends lost 2 bases and 4 bases respectively, with 11 bases between them. The CDR3 extends over 14 amino acids. This CDR3 reads CASSFRGEADTQYF. In DNA, the CDR3 is TGTGCCAGCAGCTTCAGGGGCGAGGCAGATACGCAGTATTTT.